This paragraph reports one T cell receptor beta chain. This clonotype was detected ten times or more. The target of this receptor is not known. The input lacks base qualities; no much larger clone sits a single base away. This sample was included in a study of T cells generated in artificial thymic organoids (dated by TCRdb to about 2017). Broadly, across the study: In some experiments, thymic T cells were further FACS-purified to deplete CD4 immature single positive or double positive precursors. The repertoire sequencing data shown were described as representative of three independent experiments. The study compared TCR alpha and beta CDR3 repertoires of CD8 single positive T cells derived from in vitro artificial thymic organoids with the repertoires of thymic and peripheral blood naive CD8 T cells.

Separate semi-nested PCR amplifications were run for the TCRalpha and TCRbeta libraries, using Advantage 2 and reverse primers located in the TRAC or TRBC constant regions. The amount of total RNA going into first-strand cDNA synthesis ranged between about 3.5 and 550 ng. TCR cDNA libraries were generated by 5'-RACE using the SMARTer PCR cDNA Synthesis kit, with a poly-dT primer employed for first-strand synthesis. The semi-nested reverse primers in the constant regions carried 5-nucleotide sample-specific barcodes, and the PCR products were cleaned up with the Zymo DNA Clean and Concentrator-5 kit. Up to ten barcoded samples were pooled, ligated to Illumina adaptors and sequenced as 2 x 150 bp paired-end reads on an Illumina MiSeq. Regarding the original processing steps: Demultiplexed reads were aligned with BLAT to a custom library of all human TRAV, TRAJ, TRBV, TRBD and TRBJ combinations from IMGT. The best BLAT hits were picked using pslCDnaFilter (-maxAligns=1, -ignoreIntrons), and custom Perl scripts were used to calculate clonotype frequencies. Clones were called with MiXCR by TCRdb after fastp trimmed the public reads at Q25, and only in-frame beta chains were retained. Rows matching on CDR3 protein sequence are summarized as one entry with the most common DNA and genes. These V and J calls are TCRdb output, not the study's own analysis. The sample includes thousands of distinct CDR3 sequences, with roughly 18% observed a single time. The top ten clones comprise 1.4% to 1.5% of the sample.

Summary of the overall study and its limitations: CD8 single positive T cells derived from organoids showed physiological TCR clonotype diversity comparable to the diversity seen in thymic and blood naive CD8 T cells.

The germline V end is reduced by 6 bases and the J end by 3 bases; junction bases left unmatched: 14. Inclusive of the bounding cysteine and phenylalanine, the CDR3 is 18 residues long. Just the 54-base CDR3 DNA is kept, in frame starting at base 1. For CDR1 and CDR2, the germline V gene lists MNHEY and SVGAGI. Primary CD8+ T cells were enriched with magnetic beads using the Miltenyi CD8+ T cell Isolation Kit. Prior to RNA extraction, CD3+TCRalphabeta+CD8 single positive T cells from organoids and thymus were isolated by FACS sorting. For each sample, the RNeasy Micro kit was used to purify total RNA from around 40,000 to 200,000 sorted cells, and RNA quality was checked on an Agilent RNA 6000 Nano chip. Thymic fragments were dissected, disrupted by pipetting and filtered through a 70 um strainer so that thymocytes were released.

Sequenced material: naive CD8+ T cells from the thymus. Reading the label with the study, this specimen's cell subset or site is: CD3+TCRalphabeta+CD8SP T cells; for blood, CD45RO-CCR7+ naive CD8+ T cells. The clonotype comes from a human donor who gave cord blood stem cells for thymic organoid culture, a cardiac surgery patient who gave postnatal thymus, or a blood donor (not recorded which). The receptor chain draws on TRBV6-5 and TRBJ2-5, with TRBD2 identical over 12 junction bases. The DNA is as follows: TGTGCCAGCAGCCTACGACTAGCGGGAGCCTTCCCCAAAGAGACCCAGTACTTC. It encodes CASSLRLAGAFPKETQYF.